The next 16 T cell receptor beta chains were all read from a single sample in a study of T cell repertoires and Cas9 in healthy adults. Assay used: immunoSEQ multiplex PCR; TCRdb lists only in-frame clones, some missing. The table includes under 25,000 clones, over 85% detected once. Sequencing used CD4+ effector T cells (CD127+, CD25-, CD137-, CD154-) from PBMCs; culture status not recorded. These receptors were obtained from a human donor in good health.

In DNA form, the CDR3 reads TGTGCCAGCAGTTACTCGTATTATAATTCACCCCTCCACTTT. This codes for CASSYSYYNSPLHF. V is TRBV6-6 and J is TRBJ1-6; D not certain. Germline V gene data show CDR1 as MNHNY and CDR2 as SVGAGI (reference sequence). This CDR3 has 14 amino acids. Trimming left V 0 bases short and J 4 bases short, with 4 bases between.

The chain combines TRBV11-2 with TRBJ1-2; the D gene is possibly TRBD1 (5 bases). The V gene lost 5 bases and the J gene lost 4 bases, with 29 bases spanning the gap. The CDR3 sequence is 19 residues long. The V gene's germline CDR1 is SGHAT and CDR2 FQNNGV. The DNA for the CDR3 is TGTGCCAGCAGCCCCAGACGGGGCAGGGTCGCTTCCCCCTCCTATGGCTACACCTTC. Its translation: CASSPRRGRVASPSYGYTF.

This clone was observed a single time. CDR3: CASSYSRDRGEKLFF. Written as DNA, the CDR3 is TGTGCCAGCAGTTACTCGAGAGATCGTGGTGAAAAACTGTTTTTT. This chain joins TRBV6-6 and TRBJ1-4; D unclear. The germline V gene has CDR1 MNHNY and CDR2 SVGAGI (reference sequence). The CDR3 consists of 15 residues. V gave up 0 bases and J gave up 7 bases, with 12 bases separating them.

The chain employs TRBV5-5 and TRBJ2-2; D not resolved. Trimming took off 2 bases at V and 0 bases at J, with 11 bases between the two ends. Germline CDR1 and CDR2: SGHKS and YYEKEE (reference sequence). The CDR3 runs to 16 residues. This CDR3 reads CASSFTRPTNTGELFF. The DNA for the CDR3 is TGTGCCAGCAGCTTTACAAGACCGACGAACACCGGGGAGCTGTTTTTT.

The CDR3 bases are TGTGCCAGCAGCGGGGGACAGGGGGGAAGCTCCTACGAGCAGTACTTC. This encodes CASSGGQGGSSYEQYF. The V and J genes are TRBV5-6 and TRBJ2-7; 11 bases are a match to TRBD1. Germline V gene lookup returns CDR1 SGHDT and CDR2 YYEEEE. The V and J ends lost 4 bases and 0 bases, in that order; junction bases with no gene match: 6. The CDR3 is 16 residues long. The full variable domain, its missing parts supplied by reference TRBV5-6 and TRBJ2-7, is DAGVTQSPTHLIKTRGQQVTLRCSPKSGHDTVSWYQQALGQGPQFIFQYYEEEERQRGNFPDRFSGHQFPNYSSELNVNALLLGDSALYLCASSGGQGGSSYEQYFGPGTRLTVT.

On this clone itself: Mismatch with germline at one junction end may stem from a read error. The V and J genes are TRBV11-2 and TRBJ2-7, with 10 bases that match TRBD2. Germline CDR1 reads SGHAT; CDR2 reads FQNNGV. This CDR3 has 14 amino acids. The CDR3 loop is CASSPGPSGGPRDF. The CDR3 DNA reads as TGTGCCAGCAGCCCCGGCCCTAGCGGGGGACCTAGGGACTTC.

V is TRBV2 and J is TRBJ2-7, with D possibly matching TRBD2 (6 bases). Germline-derived CDR1 and CDR2 are SNHLY and FYNNEI. This CDR3 is built from 17 residues. V lost 7 bases to trimming and J lost 0 bases, with 22 bases between them. The CDR3 DNA sequence: TGTGCCAGCACCCTCATTCTCCCGGGACTGGCCTCCTACGAGCAGTACTTC. Protein sequence: CASTLILPGLASYEQYF.

The gene calls are TRBV28 and TRBJ2-2; D perhaps matches TRBD2 (5 bases). Germline-derived CDR1 and CDR2 are MDHEN and SYDVKM. CDR3 length: 16 amino acids. The V and J ends lost 7 bases and 1 base respectively, with 16 bases between them. This chain's CDR3 is CASTSSSGWNTGELFF. The CDR3 DNA sequence: TGTGCCAGCACCTCTTCCTCGGGGTGGAACACCGGGGAGCTGTTTTTT.

This rearrangement joins TRBV7-2 to TRBJ1-1, with D possibly matching TRBD1 (6 bases). This CDR3 comprises 14 residues. Germline V gene data show CDR1 as SGHTA and CDR2 as FQGNSA. V lost 5 bases and J lost 2, with 12 bases in between. The CDR3 spells CASSPTGVNTEAFF. Here the CDR3 DNA reads TGTGCCAGCAGCCCGACAGGAGTAAACACTGAAGCTTTCTTT.

The chain couples TRBV9 to TRBJ1-2; 9 bases map to TRBD1. Germline lookup yields CDR1 SGDLS and CDR2 YYNGEE. Unmatched junction bases numbered 3, after V lost 2 bases and J lost 4 bases. The CDR3 spans 14 residues. CDR3 in amino acids: CASSVGQGIYGYTF. CDR3 nucleotides: TGTGCCAGCAGCGTTGGACAGGGGATCTATGGCTACACCTTC. The complete variable domain, with remaining parts taken from reference TRBV9 and TRBJ1-2, reads DSGVTQTPKHLITATGQRVTLRCSPRSGDLSVYWYQQSLDQGLQFLIQYYNGEERAKGNILERFSAQQFPDLHSELNLSSLELGDSALYFCASSVGQGIYGYTFGSGTRLTVV.

This clone was recorded only once. The chain is built from TRBV30 and TRBJ1-4; TRBD1 aligns across 8 bases. The CDR3 loop spans 13 amino acids. Germline assignment: CDR1 GTSNPN and CDR2 SVGIG (reference sequence). V was clipped by 3 bases and J by 8 bases; unmatched bases: 5. CDR3: CAWSPGQAEKLFF. CDR3 DNA sequence: TGTGCCTGGAGCCCGGGACAGGCAGAAAAACTGTTTTTT. Full variable domain (remainder filled in from reference TRBV30 and TRBJ1-4): SQTIHQWPATLVQPVGSPLSLECTVEGTSNPNLYWYRQAAGRGLQLLFYSVGIGQISSEVPQNLSASRPQDRQFILSSKKLLLSDSGFYLCAWSPGQAEKLFFGSGTQLSVL.

The chain employs TRBV5-1 and TRBJ2-3, with 9 bases that match TRBD2. The length of the CDR3 is 14 residues. Germline V CDR1 and CDR2: SGHRS, YFSETQ. The junction had 2 bases not matched to a gene; V was cut back by 0 bases and J by 6 bases. CDR3 sequence reads: CASSLGLAVDTQYF. The CDR3 bases are TGCGCCAGCAGCTTGGGACTAGCGGTCGATACGCAGTATTTT.

The genes are TRBV25-1 and TRBJ2-7, with TRBD1 matching 8 bases. The CDR3 length is 15 residues. The trim removed 2 bases at V and 0 bases at J, leaving 3 bases unmatched. Germline V lookup: CDR1 MGHDK, CDR2 SYGVNS. CDR3 loop: CASSEAGGPSYEQYF. In DNA form, the CDR3 reads TGTGCCAGCAGTGAAGCAGGGGGCCCCTCCTACGAGCAGTACTTC.

The genes are TRBV10-3 and TRBJ2-3; 11 bases agree with TRBD2. The germline CDR1 and CDR2 sequences are ENHRY and SYGVKD. The V gene end was trimmed by 4 bases and the J gene end by 4 bases; junction bases not matched to a gene: 19. This CDR3 is 20 amino acids long. The DNA of the CDR3 is TGTGCCATCAGTGCAAGGAAACCGGGACTAGCGGACGAAAACGCAGATACGCAGTATTTT. Translated: CAISARKPGLADENADTQYF.

The rearrangement joins TRBV7-3 to TRBJ2-5, with D hard to call. The germline gives CDR1 SGHTA, CDR2 FQGTGA. The germline V and J ends were trimmed by 0 bases and 4 bases, with 6 bases remaining between them. The CDR3 has 13 amino acids. The CDR3 protein is CASSLTIRETQYF. CDR3 nucleotides: TGTGCCAGCAGCTTAACGATCAGAGAGACCCAGTACTTC. Supplemented by reference TRBV7-3 and TRBJ2-5, the full variable domain reads GAGVSQTPSNKVTEKGKYVELRCDPISGHTALYWYRQSLGQGPEFLIYFQGTGAADDSGLPNDRFFAVRPEGSVSTLKIQRTERGDSAVYLCASSLTIRETQYFGPGTRLLVL.

This chain joins TRBV27 and TRBJ1-4, with D maybe TRBD1 (6 bases). Per germline, CDR1 MNHEY and CDR2 SMNVEV (reference sequence). The V gene lost 6 bases and the J gene lost 3 bases, with 14 bases spanning the gap. This CDR3 contains 15 residues. The CDR3 DNA reads as TGTGCCAGCAGCCCGCGGGGGCCCCCTAATGAAAAACTGTTTTTT. This gives the protein CASSPRGPPNEKLFF.